Following are 24 T cell receptor beta chains from one sample sequenced in a study of blood T cells in healthy people across ages. Sample-barcoded 5' priming and a J-beta primer mix drove a second PCR of about 6 to 12 cycles. TCRdb reprocessed the 5' RACE reads with MiXCR, giving one entry per CDR3 protein. The table includes fewer than 750,000 distinct CDR3 sequences, around half detected once. Sample: blood. Source of these receptors: a man older than 75 in good health.

V usage is TRBV7-2 and J usage is TRBJ2-3; possibly TRBD1 or TRBD2 for D (5 bases each). Trimming took off 6 bases at V and 4 bases at J, with 14 bases between the two ends. CDR1 SGHTA and CDR2 FQGNSA come from the germline V gene. This CDR3 has 14 amino acids. The DNA for the CDR3 is TGTGCCAGCAGATACGCGGTGGGACCAGATACGCAGTATTTT. Amino acid sequence: CASRYAVGPDTQYF.

This clonotype was counted many times. This chain links TRBV7-9 with TRBJ1-2; D gene unclear. Trimming took off 5 bases at V and 12 bases at J, with 16 bases between the two ends. The CDR3 runs to 12 residues. CDR1 SEHNR and CDR2 FQNEAQ come from the germline V gene (reference sequence). CDR3 sequence: CASSPMEDEDTF. The CDR3 bases are TGTGCCAGCAGCCCAATGGAGGATGAAGACACCTTC.

The chain couples TRBV4-1 to TRBJ1-4; D remains ambiguous. Per germline, CDR1 MGHRA and CDR2 YSYEKL. Between the trimmed V and J ends, which lost 4 bases and 5 bases, there was a span of 14 bases. The CDR3 is 15 amino acids. The DNA of the CDR3 is TGCGCCAGCAGCCGACTCGTCATTGAGAATGAAAAACTGTTTTTT. It is translated as CASSRLVIENEKLFF.

CDR3 loop: CASSLLGLAGGNEQFF. DNA of the CDR3: TGTGCCAGCAGCTTACTAGGACTAGCGGGAGGTAATGAGCAGTTCTTC. The V and J genes are TRBV7-9 and TRBJ2-1, with 14 bases that match TRBD2. Germline V gene sequence: CDR1 SEHNR, CDR2 FQNEAQ (reference sequence). CDR3 length: 16 amino acids. Unmatched junction bases numbered 4, after V lost 2 bases and J lost 7 bases.

There are a few counts of this clonotype. The V gene is TRBV5-1, the J gene TRBJ2-7; possible D gene TRBD2, 6 bases. In germline, CDR1 is SGHRS, CDR2 YFSETQ. The CDR3 has 14 amino acids. The germline V and J ends were trimmed by 4 bases and 3 bases, with 14 bases remaining between them. In nucleotides, the CDR3 is TGCGCCAGCAGCAGTGCTGCGGGAATCTACGAGCAGTACTTC. Translated: CASSSAAGIYEQYF.

This clonotype was counted many times. The chain carries TRBV5-1 and TRBJ2-5, with 8 positions matching TRBD1. The CDR3 is made up of 15 amino acids. Per the germline V gene, CDR1 is SGHRS and CDR2 is YFSETQ. J gave up 5 bases and V 3 bases, and 9 bases lay outside the gene matches. CDR3 DNA: TGCGCCAGCAGCTATCCTGACAGGGGAGAGGAGACCCAGTACTTC. This gives the protein CASSYPDRGEETQYF.

The gene calls are TRBV20-1 and TRBJ1-2, with 8 bases matching TRBD1. This CDR3 has 12 amino acids. Per the germline V gene, CDR1 is DFQATT and CDR2 is SNEGSKA (reference sequence). J was trimmed by 5 bases and V by 5 bases; bases with no gene match: 4. CDR3 DNA: TGCAGTGCTGGGACAGGACGGTATGGCTACACCTTC. Amino acids: CSAGTGRYGYTF.

The rearrangement uses TRBV4-1 and TRBJ1-6; D not certain. V lost 5 bases and J lost 0, with 11 bases in between. The CDR3 is 16 residues long. Germline V gene data show CDR1 as MGHRA and CDR2 as YSYEKL. CDR3 in amino acids: CASSGGVSSYNSPLHF. In DNA form, the CDR3 reads TGCGCCAGCAGCGGAGGTGTGAGCTCCTATAATTCACCCCTCCACTTT.

This chain joins TRBV7-6 and TRBJ2-1; D is uncertain. The J call is uncertain, as TRBJ2-7 better fits the DNA end. Germline V gives CDR1 SGHVS, CDR2 FNYEAQ. This CDR3 region has 12 residues. The CDR3 coding sequence is TGTGCCAGCAGCTTGCCTATGGGGGAGCAGTACTTC. Residues: CASSLPMGEQYF.

The rearrangement links TRBV7-2 to TRBJ2-5, with TRBD1 matching over 7 bases. Germline V gene sequence: CDR1 SGHTA, CDR2 FQGNSA. V shed 4 bases and J 4 bases; nucleotides not matched to a gene: 6. This CDR3 comprises 14 residues. The CDR3 DNA is TGTGCCAGCAGCTCGACAGGGTTTAGAGAGACCCAGTACTTC. Translating gives CASSSTGFRETQYF. Complete variable domain (other parts from reference TRBV7-2 and TRBJ2-5): GAGVSQSPSNKVTEKGKDVELRCDPISGHTALYWYRQSLGQGLEFLIYFQGNSAPDKSGLPSDRFSAERTGGSVSTLTIQRTQQEDSAVYLCASSSTGFRETQYFGPGTRLLVL.

The chain carries TRBV6-5 and TRBJ1-3, with a tentative D call TRBD1 (6 bases). CDR3 size: 17 residues. Germline V gene data show CDR1 as MNHEY and CDR2 as SVGAGI. V lost 4 bases and J lost 3, with 19 bases in between. The CDR3 coding sequence is TGTGCCAGCAGTTTACGGAGATTTCAGGGGAGTGGAAACACCATATATTTT. Protein product: CASSLRRFQGSGNTIYF.

The J gene is TRBJ2-3, the V gene TRBV11-2; weak D call: TRBD1 (5 bases). V was pared by 5 bases and J by 11 bases, with 14 bases between. The CDR3 has 12 residues. Germline-derived CDR1 and CDR2 are SGHAT and FQNNGV. This CDR3 reads CASSPASTGQYF. The CDR3 DNA follows: TGTGCCAGCAGCCCCGCCTCCACAGGGCAGTATTTT.

The V gene is TRBV7-2, the J gene TRBJ2-1, with D maybe TRBD2 (5 bases). The CDR3 sequence is 12 residues long. Germline V gene sequence: CDR1 SGHTA, CDR2 FQGNSA. With 6 bases removed from V and 7 bases from J, the gap between germline ends came to 10 bases. In DNA, the CDR3 is TGTGCCAGCAGTTTGGACTGGAATGAGCAGTTCTTC. It encodes CASSLDWNEQFF.

This clonotype has more than one count but fewer than ten. V usage is TRBV20-1 and J usage is TRBJ2-3, with 10 bases fitting TRBD2. Germline-derived CDR1 and CDR2 are DFQATT and SNEGSKA (reference sequence). V shed 0 bases and J 3 bases; nucleotides not matched to a gene: 12. There are 18 residues in the CDR3. The CDR3 nucleotides read TGCAGTGCTAGAGATATTAAAGAGAGCGGGGGGGATACAGATACGCAGTATTTT. It encodes CSARDIKESGGDTDTQYF.

In this sample, this clonotype turned up many times. The rearrangement links TRBV6-1 to TRBJ2-5; 7 nucleotides align to TRBD2. Germline trimming cut 10 bases from V and 5 bases from J; bases unmatched to any gene: 10. CDR3 length: 13 amino acids. CDR1 is MNHNS and CDR2 is SASEGT in the germline V gene. The CDR3 is CATLGDYHETQYF. Here the CDR3 DNA reads TGTGCCACCTTAGGGGACTATCACGAGACCCAGTACTTC.

A note on this clonotype: One end of the junction is discordant with germline, which a read error may explain. V usage is TRBV27 and J usage is TRBJ2-6; weak D call: TRBD2 (5 bases). Germline CDR1 reads MNHEY; CDR2 reads SMNVEV (reference sequence). The length of the CDR3 is 18 residues. The CDR3 DNA reads TGTGCCGGCAGTTTATCTGGTGCTAGCTCCTCCGGGGCCAACGTCCTGACTTTC. Protein sequence: CAGSLSGASSSGANVLTF.

The CDR3 DNA is TGCAGTGCTAGAGATCCGGGCGCGAGCTCCTATAATTCACCCCTCCACTTT. It specifies CSARDPGASSYNSPLHF. V gene TRBV20-1 combines with J gene TRBJ1-6; D call uncertain. This CDR3 region has 17 residues. V was clipped by 0 bases and J by 0 bases, with 12 bases between them. Germline V gene sequence: CDR1 DFQATT, CDR2 SNEGSKA (reference sequence).

CDR3 in amino acids: CSAGYRGAGANVLTF. CDR3 DNA sequence: TGCAGTGCTGGTTACAGGGGGGCCGGGGCCAACGTCCTGACTTTC. The rearrangement links TRBV20-1 to TRBJ2-6; 8 nucleotides line up with TRBD1. The CDR3 runs to 15 residues. V lost 5 bases and J lost 4; bases outside the gene matches: 7. Germline CDR1 DFQATT, CDR2 SNEGSKA (reference sequence).

The chain combines TRBV6-5 with TRBJ2-3; 7 nucleotides align to TRBD1. The CDR3 spans 19 residues. Germline-derived CDR1 and CDR2 are MNHEY and SVGAGI. Losses at the gene ends were 0 bases for V and 1 base for J; bases not matched to a gene: 13. This CDR3 is CASSYSDLSGGSGTDTQYF. CDR3 DNA: TGTGCCAGCAGTTACTCCGACCTCTCAGGGGGTTCGGGCACAGATACGCAGTATTTT.

The chain couples TRBV27 to TRBJ2-4; D tentatively reads TRBD1 or TRBD2 (5 bases each). The J call may be in error: the DNA end matches TRBJ2-7 better. Germline assignment: CDR1 MNHEY and CDR2 SMNVEV (reference sequence). This CDR3 comprises 15 residues. The CDR3 sequence: CASSSSTSRDHEQYF. CDR3 in DNA: TGTGCCAGCAGTTCGTCGACAAGCAGGGACCACGAGCAGTACTTC.

V and J are TRBV3-1 and TRBJ2-7; D may be TRBD2 (6 bases). The germline V gene encodes CDR1 LGHDT and CDR2 YNNKEL (reference sequence). V dropped 0 bases and J dropped 7 bases, with 19 bases sitting between them. This CDR3 has 16 residues. The CDR3: CASSQDRSPVGREQYF. DNA for the CDR3: TGTGCCAGCAGCCAAGATAGATCACCAGTCGGGAGAGAGCAGTACTTC.

J is TRBJ1-5 and V is TRBV2, with TRBD1 matching 7 bases. This CDR3 has 14 amino acids. The junction had 6 bases not matched to a gene; V was cut back by 4 bases and J by 6 bases. The germline V gene encodes CDR1 SNHLY and CDR2 FYNNEI. The CDR3 here is CASSAQGRGQPQHF. Here the CDR3 DNA reads TGTGCCAGCAGTGCACAGGGGCGAGGTCAGCCCCAGCATTTT.

The J gene is TRBJ2-3, the V gene TRBV7-3; D perhaps matches TRBD2 (5 bases). V was shortened by 0 bases and J by 5 bases, with 9 bases between the two germline ends. From germline, CDR1 is SGHTA and CDR2 FQGTGA. The CDR3 runs to 14 residues. The CDR3 nucleotides are TGTGCCAGCAGCTTAACTCGAGGAGGAGATACGCAGTATTTT. Protein sequence: CASSLTRGGDTQYF.

In this sample, this clonotype turned up a few times. V gene TRBV5-4 combines with J gene TRBJ2-5; TRBD2 matches at 8 bases. Germline V gene sequence: CDR1 SGHNT, CDR2 YYREEE (reference sequence). This CDR3 region has 15 residues. Germline trimming cut 4 bases from V and 6 bases from J; bases unmatched to any gene: 11. The CDR3 protein is CASSDGTRTAKTQYF. The CDR3 nucleotides read TGTGCCAGCAGCGACGGGACTAGGACTGCGAAGACCCAGTACTTC.